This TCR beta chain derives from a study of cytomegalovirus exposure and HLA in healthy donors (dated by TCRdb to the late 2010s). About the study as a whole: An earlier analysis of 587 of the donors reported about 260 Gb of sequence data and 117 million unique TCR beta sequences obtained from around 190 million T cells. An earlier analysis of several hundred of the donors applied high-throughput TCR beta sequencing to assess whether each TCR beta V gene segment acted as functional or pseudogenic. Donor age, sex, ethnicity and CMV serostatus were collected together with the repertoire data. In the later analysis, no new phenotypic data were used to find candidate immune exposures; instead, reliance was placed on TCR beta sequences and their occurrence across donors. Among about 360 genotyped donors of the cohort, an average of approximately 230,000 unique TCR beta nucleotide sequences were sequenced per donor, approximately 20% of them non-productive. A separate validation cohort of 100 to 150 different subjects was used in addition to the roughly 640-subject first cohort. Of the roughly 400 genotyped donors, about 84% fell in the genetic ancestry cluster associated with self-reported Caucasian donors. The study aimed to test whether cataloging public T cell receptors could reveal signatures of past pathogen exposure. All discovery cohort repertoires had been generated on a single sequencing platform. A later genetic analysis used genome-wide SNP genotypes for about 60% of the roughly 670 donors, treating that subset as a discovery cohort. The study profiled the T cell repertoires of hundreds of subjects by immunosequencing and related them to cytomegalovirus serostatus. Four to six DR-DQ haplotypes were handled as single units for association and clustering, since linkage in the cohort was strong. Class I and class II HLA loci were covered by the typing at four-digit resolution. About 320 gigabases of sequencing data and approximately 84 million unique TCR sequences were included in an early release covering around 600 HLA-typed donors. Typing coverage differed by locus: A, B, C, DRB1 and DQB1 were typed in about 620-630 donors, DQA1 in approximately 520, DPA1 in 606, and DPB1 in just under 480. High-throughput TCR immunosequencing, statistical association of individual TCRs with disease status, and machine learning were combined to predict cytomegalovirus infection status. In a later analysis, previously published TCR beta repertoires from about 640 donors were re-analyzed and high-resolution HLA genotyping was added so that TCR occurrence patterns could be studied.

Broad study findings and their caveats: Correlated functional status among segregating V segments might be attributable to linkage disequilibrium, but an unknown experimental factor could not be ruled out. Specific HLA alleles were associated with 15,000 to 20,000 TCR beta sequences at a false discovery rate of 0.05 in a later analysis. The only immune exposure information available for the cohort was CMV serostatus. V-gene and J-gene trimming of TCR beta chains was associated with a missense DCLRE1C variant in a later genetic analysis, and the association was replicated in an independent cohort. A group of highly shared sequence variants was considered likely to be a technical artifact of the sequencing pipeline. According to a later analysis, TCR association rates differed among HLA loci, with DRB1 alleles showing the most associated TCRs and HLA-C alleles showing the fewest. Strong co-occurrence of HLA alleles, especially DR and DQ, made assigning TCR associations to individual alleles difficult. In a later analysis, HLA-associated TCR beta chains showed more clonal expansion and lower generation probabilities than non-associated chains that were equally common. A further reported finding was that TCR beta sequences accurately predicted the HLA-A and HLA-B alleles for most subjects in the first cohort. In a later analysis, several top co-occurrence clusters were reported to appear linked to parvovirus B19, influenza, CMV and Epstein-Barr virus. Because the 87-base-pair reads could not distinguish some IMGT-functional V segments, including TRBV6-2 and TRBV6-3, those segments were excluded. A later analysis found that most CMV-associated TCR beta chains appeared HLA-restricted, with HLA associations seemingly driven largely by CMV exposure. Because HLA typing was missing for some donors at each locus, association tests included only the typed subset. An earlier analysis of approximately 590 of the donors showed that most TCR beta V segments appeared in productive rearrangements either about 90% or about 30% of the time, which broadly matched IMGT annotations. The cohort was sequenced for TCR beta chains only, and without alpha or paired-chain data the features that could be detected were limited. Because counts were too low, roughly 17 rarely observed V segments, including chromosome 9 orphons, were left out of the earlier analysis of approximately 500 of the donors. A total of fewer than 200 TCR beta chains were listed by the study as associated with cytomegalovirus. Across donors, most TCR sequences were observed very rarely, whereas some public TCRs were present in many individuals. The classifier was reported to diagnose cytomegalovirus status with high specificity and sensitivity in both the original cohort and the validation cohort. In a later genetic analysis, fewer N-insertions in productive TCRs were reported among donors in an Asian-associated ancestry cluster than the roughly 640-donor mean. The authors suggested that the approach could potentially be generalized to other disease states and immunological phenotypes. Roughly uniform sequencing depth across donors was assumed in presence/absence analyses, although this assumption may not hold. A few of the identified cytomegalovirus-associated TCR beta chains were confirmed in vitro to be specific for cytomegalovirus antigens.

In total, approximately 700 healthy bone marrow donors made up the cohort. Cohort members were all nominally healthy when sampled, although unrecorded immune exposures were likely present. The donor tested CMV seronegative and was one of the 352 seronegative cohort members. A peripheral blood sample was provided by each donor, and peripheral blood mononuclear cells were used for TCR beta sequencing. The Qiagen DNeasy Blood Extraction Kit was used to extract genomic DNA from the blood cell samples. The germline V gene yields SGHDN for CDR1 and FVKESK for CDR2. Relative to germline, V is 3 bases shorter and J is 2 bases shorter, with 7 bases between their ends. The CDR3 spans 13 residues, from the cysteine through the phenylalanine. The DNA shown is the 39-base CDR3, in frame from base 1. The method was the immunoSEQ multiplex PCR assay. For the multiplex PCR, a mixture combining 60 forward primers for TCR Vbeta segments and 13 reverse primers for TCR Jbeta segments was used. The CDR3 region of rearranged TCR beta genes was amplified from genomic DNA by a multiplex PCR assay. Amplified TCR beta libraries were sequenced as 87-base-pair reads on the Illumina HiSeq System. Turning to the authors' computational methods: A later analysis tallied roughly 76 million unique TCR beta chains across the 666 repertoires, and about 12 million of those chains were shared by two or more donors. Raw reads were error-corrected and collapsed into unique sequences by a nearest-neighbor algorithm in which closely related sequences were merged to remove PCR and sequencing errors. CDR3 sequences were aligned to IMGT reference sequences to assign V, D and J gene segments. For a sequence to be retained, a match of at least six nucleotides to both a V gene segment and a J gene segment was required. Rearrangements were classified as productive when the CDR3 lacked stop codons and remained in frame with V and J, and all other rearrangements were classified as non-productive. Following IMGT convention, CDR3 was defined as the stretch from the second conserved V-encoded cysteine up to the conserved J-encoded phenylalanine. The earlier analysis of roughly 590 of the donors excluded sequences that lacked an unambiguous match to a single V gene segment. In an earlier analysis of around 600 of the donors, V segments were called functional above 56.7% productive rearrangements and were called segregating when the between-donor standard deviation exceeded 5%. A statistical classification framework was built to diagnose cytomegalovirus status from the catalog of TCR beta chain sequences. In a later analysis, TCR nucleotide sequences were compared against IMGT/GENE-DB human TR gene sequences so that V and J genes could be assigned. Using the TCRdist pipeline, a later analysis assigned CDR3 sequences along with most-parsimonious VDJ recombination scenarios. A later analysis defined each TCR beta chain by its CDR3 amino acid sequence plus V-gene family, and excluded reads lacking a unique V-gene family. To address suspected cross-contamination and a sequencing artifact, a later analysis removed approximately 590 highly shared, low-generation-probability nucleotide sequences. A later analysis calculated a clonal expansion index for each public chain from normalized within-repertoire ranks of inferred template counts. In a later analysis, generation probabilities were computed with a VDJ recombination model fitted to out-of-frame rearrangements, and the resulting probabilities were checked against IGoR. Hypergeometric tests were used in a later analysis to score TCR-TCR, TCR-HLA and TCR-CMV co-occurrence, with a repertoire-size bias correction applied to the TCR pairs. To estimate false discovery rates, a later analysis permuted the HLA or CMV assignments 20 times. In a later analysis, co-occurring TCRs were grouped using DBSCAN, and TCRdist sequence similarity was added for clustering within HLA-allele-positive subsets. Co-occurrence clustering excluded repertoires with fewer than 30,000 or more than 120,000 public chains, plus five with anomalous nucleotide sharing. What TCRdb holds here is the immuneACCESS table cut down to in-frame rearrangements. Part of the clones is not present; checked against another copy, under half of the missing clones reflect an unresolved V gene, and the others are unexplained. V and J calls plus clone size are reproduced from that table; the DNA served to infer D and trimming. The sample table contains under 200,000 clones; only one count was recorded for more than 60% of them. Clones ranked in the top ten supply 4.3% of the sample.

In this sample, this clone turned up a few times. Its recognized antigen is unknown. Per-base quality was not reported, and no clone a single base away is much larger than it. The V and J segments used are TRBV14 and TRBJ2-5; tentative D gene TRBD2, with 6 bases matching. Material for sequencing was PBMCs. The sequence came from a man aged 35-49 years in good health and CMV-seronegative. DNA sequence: TGTGCCAGCAGCCAGGCGGGGCAAGAGACCCAGTACTTC. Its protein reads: CASSQAGQETQYF.